The 25 T cell receptor beta chains given below trace back to one sample, sequenced in a study of shared clonotypes between healthy human individuals. Only in-frame clones appear in the TCRdb table, and some are missing; sequencing was by immunoSEQ multiplex PCR. The sample lists fewer than 3 million clones; about nine tenths were seen once. The sample was naive CD4+ T cells from PBMCs. Described subset: CD45RA+ positively selected. These receptors came from a man younger than 30 in good health. Some clones in this sample may be carry-over from other donors' samples.

With respect to this clone: Other DNA sequences within the sample encode an identical CDR3. The V call is TRBV5-1, the J call TRBJ1-3; D unclear. This CDR3 is 14 amino acids long. CDR1 and CDR2 (germline): SGHRS, YFSETQ. V shed 0 bases and J shed 7 bases, with 11 bases lying between them. The CDR3 sequence is CASSLAGLGNTIYF. In nucleotides, the CDR3 is TGCGCCAGCAGCTTGGCCGGGCTGGGCAACACCATATATTTT.

The CDR3 nucleotides read TGCGCCAGCAGCCGACCGGCAGGCGGGAACACTGAAGCTTTCTTT. It codes for CASSRPAGGNTEAFF. This rearrangement joins TRBV4-1 to TRBJ1-1; no reliable D call. V lost 4 bases, J lost 1 base, and 13 bases lay in between. The CDR3 has 15 amino acids. Per germline, CDR1 MGHRA and CDR2 YSYEKL.

This sequence joins TRBV9 and TRBJ2-1; D perhaps matches TRBD1 (6 bases). V was pared by 4 bases and J by 1 base, with 15 bases between. The CDR3 has 16 residues. Germline V gene data show CDR1 as SGDLS and CDR2 as YYNGEE. The chain's CDR3 is CASSRQGSSSYNEQFF. DNA for the CDR3: TGTGCCAGCAGCCGCCAGGGGAGTTCGTCCTACAATGAGCAGTTCTTC.

The V and J genes are TRBV9 and TRBJ2-1; 9 bases align to TRBD2. Germline V CDR1 and CDR2: SGDLS, YYNGEE. V lost 4 bases and J lost 10; bases outside the gene matches: 9. This CDR3 spans 14 amino acids. In DNA, the CDR3 is TGTGCCAGCAGCCCCGGACTAGCGCCTAGCGAGCAGTTCTTC. It encodes CASSPGLAPSEQFF.

This chain links TRBV7-3 with TRBJ2-3, with 7 bases that match TRBD2. This CDR3 contains 17 residues. Germline CDR1 reads SGHTA; CDR2 reads FQGTGA. J lost 6 bases, V lost 1 base, and 13 bases had no gene match. CDR3 loop: CASSLRAKWEGRDTQYF. DNA for the CDR3: TGTGCCAGCAGCTTAAGGGCTAAGTGGGAGGGCCGCGATACGCAGTATTTT.

The V gene is TRBV27, the J gene TRBJ2-7; D is unclear. The length of the CDR3 is 13 residues. Trimming left V 5 bases short and J 2 bases short, with 10 bases between. Germline assignment: CDR1 MNHEY and CDR2 SMNVEV (reference sequence). The CDR3 DNA is TGTGCCAGCAGTGGTCCTGCAGCCTACGAGCAGTACTTC. Translated: CASSGPAAYEQYF.

The J gene is TRBJ1-3, the V gene TRBV30, with D uncertain. There are 13 residues in the CDR3. The germline gives CDR1 GTSNPN, CDR2 SVGIG (reference sequence). Trimming left V 4 bases short and J 0 bases short, with 7 bases between. Here the CDR3 DNA reads TGTGCCTGGAATGGCCGCTCTGGAAACACCATATATTTT. This sequence encodes CAWNGRSGNTIYF.

Note on this clone: Distinct nucleotide sequences in the sample also encode this CDR3. The chain is built from TRBV4-2 and TRBJ1-3; D remains ambiguous. Germline CDR1 reads LGHNA; CDR2 reads YNFKEQ. The V and J ends lost 0 bases and 7 bases respectively, with 7 bases between them. This CDR3 has 13 residues. The CDR3 reads CASSQDLGNTIYF. The CDR3 DNA reads TGTGCCAGCAGCCAAGATCTTGGGAACACCATATATTTT.

The gene calls are TRBV2 and TRBJ2-2; TRBD2 aligns across 7 bases. Trimming took 11 bases from V and 0 from J; bases not matched to a gene: 6. The length of the CDR3 is 14 residues. CDR1 and CDR2 (germline): SNHLY, FYNNEI. The CDR3 protein is CAARTRSNTGELFF. As DNA, the CDR3 is TGTGCCGCGAGGACTAGGTCGAACACCGGGGAGCTGTTTTTT.

The rearrangement links TRBV28 to TRBJ2-5, with a possible D match to TRBD2 (6 bases). The length of the CDR3 is 14 residues. Deletions cut 6 bases from V and 1 base from J, with 12 bases between. Germline assignment: CDR1 MDHEN and CDR2 SYDVKM. The CDR3 here is CASRQREFQETQYF. CDR3 nucleotides: TGTGCCAGCAGACAACGGGAGTTCCAAGAGACCCAGTACTTC.

The chain is built from TRBV6-5 and TRBJ2-1; D possibly corresponds to TRBD2 (6 bases). The germline V gene encodes CDR1 MNHEY and CDR2 SVGAGI. Trimming removed 0 bases at V and 7 bases at J, with 16 bases between. The CDR3 contains 16 residues. DNA for the CDR3: TGTGCCAGCAGTTACTCGACCGGGCGGGACGGAAATGAGCAGTTCTTC. This codes for CASSYSTGRDGNEQFF.

The gene calls are TRBV7-2 and TRBJ2-7, with D unresolved. The CDR3 consists of 12 residues. Germline CDR1 is SGHTA and CDR2 is FQGNSA. V lost 5 bases to trimming and J lost 3 bases, with 8 bases between them. The CDR3 DNA is TGTGCCAGCAGCGCCGAATTCTACGAGCAGTACTTC. It yields the protein CASSAEFYEQYF.

The J gene is TRBJ2-7, the V gene TRBV7-8; D ambiguous. Trimming took off 1 base at V and 0 bases at J, with 13 bases between the two ends. The CDR3 is made up of 16 amino acids. Germline CDR1 SGHVS, CDR2 FQNEAQ. CDR3 sequence: CASSLVRAENSYEQYF. The CDR3 bases are TGTGCCAGCAGCTTAGTTCGAGCTGAAAACTCCTACGAGCAGTACTTC.

This chain uses TRBV6-5 with TRBJ2-5, with TRBD2 matching 10 bases. The V segment lost 4 bases and the J segment 4 bases; nucleotides outside the gene matches: 3. This CDR3 contains 14 residues. Germline CDR1 is MNHEY and CDR2 is SVGAGI. As DNA, the CDR3 is TGTGCCAGCAGTTTACCTAGCGGGAGAGAGACCCAGTACTTC. This sequence encodes CASSLPSGRETQYF.

Only one count was recorded for this clone. This chain connects TRBV18 to TRBJ1-1; D gene unclear. This CDR3 has 13 amino acids. From germline, CDR1 is KGHSH and CDR2 LQKENI. Deletions cut 2 bases from V and 5 bases from J, with 9 bases between. CDR3 bases: TGTGCCAGCTCACCAAATCAGGTTACTGAAGCTTTCTTT. It is translated as CASSPNQVTEAFF.

The rearrangement joins TRBV19 to TRBJ2-1; maybe TRBD2 (6 bases). V was cut by 7 bases and J by 8 bases, with 21 bases left in between. This CDR3 spans 15 amino acids. CDR1 LNHDA and CDR2 SQIVND come from the germline V gene (reference sequence). The CDR3 DNA follows: TGTGCCAGTAATGGAGGCGGGAAAGTTAGGGATGAGCAGTTCTTC. Amino acid sequence: CASNGGGKVRDEQFF.

This rearrangement joins TRBV4-3 to TRBJ1-1; the match to TRBD1 covers 7 bases. V lost 1 base and J lost 6; bases outside the gene matches: 2. The CDR3 extends over 13 amino acids. CDR1 is LGHNA, CDR2 YSLEER, per germline. CDR3 in amino acids: CASSQGGQAEAFF. DNA for the CDR3: TGCGCCAGCAGCCAAGGTGGACAGGCTGAAGCTTTCTTT.

The gene calls are TRBV5-1 and TRBJ2-1; TRBD2 aligns across 9 bases. Germline V gene data show CDR1 as SGHRS and CDR2 as YFSETQ. The V segment lost 4 bases and the J segment 8 bases; nucleotides outside the gene matches: 13. This CDR3 is built from 16 residues. The CDR3 nucleotides are TGCGCCAGCAGCCTTAACCCGGGACTAGCAAGAGATGAGCAGTTCTTC. This gives the protein CASSLNPGLARDEQFF.

The chain joins TRBV6-1 to TRBJ2-5; 7 bases are shared with TRBD1. V trimming: 2 bases; J trimming: 5 bases; junction bases outside the gene matches: 5. Germline CDR1 is MNHNS and CDR2 is SASEGT. The CDR3 spans 14 residues. The CDR3: CASSERQGVETQYF. CDR3 nucleotides: TGTGCCAGCAGTGAACGACAGGGCGTGGAGACCCAGTACTTC.

V usage is TRBV5-4 and J usage is TRBJ2-5; D possibly corresponds to TRBD2 (6 bases). Trimming pared 4 bases from V and 2 bases from J, leaving 15 bases between. The germline CDR1 and CDR2 sequences are SGHNT and YYREEE (reference sequence). The CDR3 is 15 amino acids. CDR3 nucleotide sequence: TGTGCCAGCAGCGCGACACCGGGACTTCAAGAGACCCAGTACTTC. Its protein product is CASSATPGLQETQYF.

The chain is built from TRBV27 and TRBJ2-7; a weak D match, TRBD1 (7 bases). Trimming shortened V by 4 bases and J by 7 bases, and 17 bases separated the two germline ends. The germline gives CDR1 MNHEY, CDR2 SMNVEV (reference sequence). CDR3 length: 14 amino acids. The CDR3 sequence: CASSSRDSVWEQYF. The DNA for the CDR3 is TGTGCCAGCAGTTCGCGGGACAGCGTTTGGGAGCAGTACTTC.

This chain joins TRBV28 and TRBJ2-1; TRBD2 matches at 12 bases. The CDR3 totals 16 residues. Germline-derived CDR1 and CDR2 are MDHEN and SYDVKM. The ends lost 7 bases at V and 9 bases at J; junction bases unmatched: 13. For the CDR3, the DNA is TGTGCCAGCAACGTACCCCGGACTAGCGGGAACAGTGAGCAGTTCTTC. Translating it yields CASNVPRTSGNSEQFF.

J is TRBJ2-3 and V is TRBV10-3; TRBD2 aligns across 14 bases. The CDR3 covers 19 residues. The germline V gene has CDR1 ENHRY and CDR2 SYGVKD. The V and J ends lost 0 bases and 6 bases, in that order; junction bases with no gene match: 11. The CDR3 sequence is CAISESTGTSGGGSDTQYF. In DNA, the CDR3 is TGTGCCATCAGTGAGTCCACCGGGACTAGCGGGGGAGGGTCGGATACGCAGTATTTT.

The gene calls are TRBV6-5 and TRBJ1-1, with D possibly being TRBD1 (6 bases). Germline V lookup: CDR1 MNHEY, CDR2 SVGAGI. The CDR3 spans 15 residues. The V gene lost 11 bases and the J gene lost 4 bases, with 23 bases spanning the gap. The DNA of the CDR3 is TGTGCCGCCAGGGGTGTCCCATCGGGTTCCACTGAAGCTTTCTTT. It is translated as CAARGVPSGSTEAFF.

A few counts support this clone. This chain joins TRBV29-1 and TRBJ2-5; 11 bases map to TRBD1. The CDR3 consists of 13 residues. J lost 4 bases, V lost 7 bases, and 5 bases had no gene match. Germline CDR1 SQVTM, CDR2 ANQGSEA. The CDR3 here is CSGTGGLPETQYF. The CDR3 DNA follows: TGCAGCGGGACAGGGGGCCTCCCAGAGACCCAGTACTTC.